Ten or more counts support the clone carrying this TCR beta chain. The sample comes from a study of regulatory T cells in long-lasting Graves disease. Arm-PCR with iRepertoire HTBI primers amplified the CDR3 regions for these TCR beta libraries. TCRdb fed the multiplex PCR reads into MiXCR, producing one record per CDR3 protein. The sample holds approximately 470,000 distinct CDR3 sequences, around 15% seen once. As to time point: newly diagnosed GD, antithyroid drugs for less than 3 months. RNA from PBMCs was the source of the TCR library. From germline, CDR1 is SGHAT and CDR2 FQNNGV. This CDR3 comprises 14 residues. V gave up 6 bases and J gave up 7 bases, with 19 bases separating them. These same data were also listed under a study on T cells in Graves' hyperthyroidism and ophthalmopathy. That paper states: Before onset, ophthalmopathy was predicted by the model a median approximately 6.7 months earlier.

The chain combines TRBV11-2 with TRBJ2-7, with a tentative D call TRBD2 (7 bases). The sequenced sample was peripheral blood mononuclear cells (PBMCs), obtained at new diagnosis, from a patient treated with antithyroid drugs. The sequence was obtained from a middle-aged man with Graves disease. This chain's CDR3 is CASRQVGGAGEQYF. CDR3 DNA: TGTGCCAGCAGACAAGTGGGGGGGGCGGGTGAGCAGTACTTC.